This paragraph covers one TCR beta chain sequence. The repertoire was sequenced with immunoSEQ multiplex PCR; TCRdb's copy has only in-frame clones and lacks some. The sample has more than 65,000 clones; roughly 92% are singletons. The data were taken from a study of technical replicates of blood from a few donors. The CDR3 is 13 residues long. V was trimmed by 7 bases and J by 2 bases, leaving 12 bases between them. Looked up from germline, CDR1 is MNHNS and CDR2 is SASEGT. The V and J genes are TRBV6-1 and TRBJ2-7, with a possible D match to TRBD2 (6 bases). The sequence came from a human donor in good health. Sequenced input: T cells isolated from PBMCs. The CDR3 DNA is TGTGCCAGCAATTACCGGGAGACCTACGAGCAGTACTTC. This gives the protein CASNYRETYEQYF.